A single sample is the source of the 24 T cell receptor beta chains below, sequenced in a study of T cell repertoires in ileal Crohn's disease. Sequencing was performed with immunoSEQ multiplex PCR; in TCRdb, only in-frame clones are kept and a portion is missing. Here the sample spans roughly 7,000 clones, about 92% being singletons. The material sequenced was ileal tissue. The receptors derive from an adult with Crohn's disease.

The gene calls are TRBV5-1 and TRBJ2-3; no clear D gene. The CDR3 is 14 amino acids. The V end was cut by 4 bases, the J end by 3 bases, with 12 bases between. Germline V gene sequence: CDR1 SGHRS, CDR2 YFSETQ. Written as DNA, the CDR3 is TGCGCCAGCAGCGCTCTCTATTTAACAGATACGCAGTATTTT. Protein: CASSALYLTDTQYF. Drawing the rest from reference TRBV5-1 and TRBJ2-3, the complete variable domain is KAGVTQTPRYLIKTRGQQVTLSCSPISGHRSVSWYQQTPGQGLQFLFEYFSETQRNKGNFPGRFSGRQFSNSRSEMNVSTLELGDSALYLCASSALYLTDTQYFGPGTRLTVL.

The chain combines TRBV7-9 with TRBJ1-2; D not certain. CDR1 and CDR2 from the germline V gene are SEHNR and FQNEAQ (reference sequence). Trimming left V 1 base short and J 2 bases short, with 8 bases between. The CDR3 runs to 14 residues. CDR3 protein: CASSLGEGNYGYTF. The CDR3 DNA sequence: TGTGCCAGCAGCTTAGGGGAGGGAAACTATGGCTACACCTTC.

The CDR3 DNA follows: TGTGCCACCGCGCGGGGAGCTGGGTTCAATGAGCAGTTCTTC. It yields the protein CATARGAGFNEQFF. The chain has TRBV6-4 and TRBJ2-1, with D possibly TRBD2 on 6 matching bases. The germline V gene encodes CDR1 MRHNA and CDR2 SNTAGT. The CDR3 extends over 14 amino acids. V lost 10 bases and J 6 bases, leaving 19 bases between the germline ends.

The rearrangement uses TRBV6-5 and TRBJ2-2; 8 positions agree with TRBD2. With V trimmed by 6 bases and J by 5 bases, 8 bases remained unmatched. The CDR3 has 15 residues. Looked up from germline, CDR1 is MNHEY and CDR2 is SVGAGI. This CDR3 reads CASRPGLVLTGELFF. In DNA, the CDR3 is TGTGCCAGCAGGCCGGGACTAGTGTTGACCGGGGAGCTGTTTTTT.

The chain has TRBV10-2 and TRBJ2-3; 8 nucleotides line up with TRBD2. The CDR3 contains 15 residues. The V segment lost 6 bases and the J segment 4 bases; nucleotides outside the gene matches: 9. CDR1 and CDR2 (germline): WSHSY, SAAADI. The CDR3 nucleotides read TGCGCCAGCAGGGCGGGAGCGGGAGTTGCAGATACGCAGTATTTT. It is translated as CASRAGAGVADTQYF.

This clone was detected a few times. The chain uses TRBV7-8 and TRBJ2-1; 11 bases match TRBD2. Germline-derived CDR1 and CDR2 are SGHVS and FQNEAQ. This CDR3 region has 16 residues. With V trimmed by 1 base and J by 10 bases, 9 bases remained unmatched. CDR3 loop: CASSLELAGDHREQFF. The DNA of the CDR3 is TGTGCCAGCAGCTTAGAACTAGCGGGAGACCACAGGGAGCAGTTCTTC.

J is TRBJ2-7 and V is TRBV4-1; weak D call: TRBD2 (5 bases). This CDR3 has 13 amino acids. Germline loops: CDR1 MGHRA, CDR2 YSYEKL. V lost 3 bases, J lost 9 bases, and 15 bases lay in between. In DNA, the CDR3 is TGCGCCAGCAGCCAGGACTCCTTCGTAGGGCAGTACTTC. It codes for CASSQDSFVGQYF.

The chain combines TRBV2 with TRBJ2-7; a possible D gene is TRBD1 (6 bases). From germline, CDR1 is SNHLY and CDR2 FYNNEI. Trimming took 8 bases from V and 4 from J, leaving 15 bases between them. The CDR3 runs 13 residues. CDR3: CASGGAGEYEQYF. CDR3 nucleotide sequence: TGTGCCAGCGGCGGCGCAGGGGAGTACGAGCAGTACTTC.

The chain is built from TRBV18 and TRBJ2-7; D may be TRBD2 (5 bases). From germline, CDR1 is KGHSH and CDR2 LQKENI. V lost 4 bases and J lost 7, with 17 bases in between. The length of the CDR3 is 14 residues. CDR3 loop: CASSQDQLRGEQYF. The DNA for the CDR3 is TGTGCCAGCTCACAAGACCAGCTGAGAGGGGAGCAGTACTTC.

The chain combines TRBV28 with TRBJ2-1; TRBD2 matches 9 bases. Germline V gene lookup returns CDR1 MDHEN and CDR2 SYDVKM. The CDR3 spans 16 residues. The V segment lost 7 bases and the J segment 6 bases; nucleotides outside the gene matches: 13. The CDR3 region is CASKVRASGASNEQFF. In DNA, the CDR3 is TGTGCCAGCAAGGTTAGGGCTAGCGGGGCTAGCAATGAGCAGTTCTTC.

This chain joins TRBV28 and TRBJ1-1; TRBD1 matches 12 bases. The germline gives CDR1 MDHEN, CDR2 SYDVKM. The J segment lost 1 base and the V segment lost 6 bases, leaving 6 bases of the junction unmatched. The length of the CDR3 is 16 residues. The CDR3 sequence: CASSQGQGAGNTEAFF. The CDR3 DNA is TGTGCCAGCAGCCAGGGACAGGGGGCCGGGAACACTGAAGCTTTCTTT.

This chain links TRBV6-6 with TRBJ1-2; 8 bases are a match to TRBD1. The germline CDR1 and CDR2 sequences are MNHNY and SVGAGI (reference sequence). The CDR3 spans 15 residues. V lost 2 bases to trimming and J lost 4 bases; unmatched junction nucleotides: 6. CDR3 region: CASSYRQGTAYGYTF. CDR3 nucleotide sequence: TGTGCCAGCAGTTACCGACAGGGGACGGCCTATGGCTACACCTTC.

V gene TRBV6-5 combines with J gene TRBJ1-2; D possibly corresponds to TRBD1 (5 bases). CDR3 length equals 15 residues. V lost 3 bases to trimming and J lost 4 bases, with 15 bases between them. Germline CDR1 is MNHEY and CDR2 is SVGAGI. The CDR3 spells CASSYGGAVSYGYTF. CDR3 in DNA: TGTGCCAGCAGTTATGGAGGGGCCGTTAGCTATGGCTACACCTTC.

The chain couples TRBV2 to TRBJ2-1, with D maybe TRBD2 (6 bases). Trimming removed 6 bases from V and 5 bases from J, with 14 bases in between. The CDR3 covers 14 residues. The germline gives CDR1 SNHLY, CDR2 FYNNEI. CDR3 coding DNA: TGTGCCAGCAGGCCGGAAACTAGCAACAATGAGCAGTTCTTC. This codes for CASRPETSNNEQFF.

Worth noting for this clone: At one of its ends the junction is not consistent with the germline gene, which may arise from a read error. The chain joins TRBV28 to TRBJ1-1, with a possible D match to TRBD1 (6 bases). The CDR3 runs to 14 residues. Germline assignment: CDR1 MDHEN and CDR2 SYDVKM. CDR3 loop: CASSLWDNSRRASF. The CDR3 nucleotides are TGTGCCAGCAGTCTCTGGGACAACTCAAGACGAGCTTCCTTT.

The chain is built from TRBV5-4 and TRBJ2-5; TRBD1 agrees at 9 bases. This CDR3 is built from 15 residues. Germline V gene data show CDR1 as SGHNT and CDR2 as YYREEE (reference sequence). Losses at the gene ends were 4 bases for V and 5 bases for J; bases not matched to a gene: 9. In DNA, the CDR3 is TGTGCCAGCAGCCCGCCGGGACAGGGTGGGGAGACCCAGTACTTC. This codes for CASSPPGQGGETQYF.

V and J are TRBV9 and TRBJ2-2; possible D gene TRBD2, 5 bases. Trimming shortened V by 3 bases and J by 7 bases, and 16 bases separated the two germline ends. The germline CDR1 and CDR2 sequences are SGDLS and YYNGEE. The CDR3 is 15 residues long. CDR3: CASSAEGRGHGELFF. The CDR3 DNA reads as TGTGCCAGCAGCGCAGAAGGCCGCGGGCACGGGGAGCTGTTTTTT. The full variable domain, rest sourced from reference TRBV9 and TRBJ2-2, is DSGVTQTPKHLITATGQRVTLRCSPRSGDLSVYWYQQSLDQGLQFLIQYYNGEERAKGNILERFSAQQFPDLHSELNLSSLELGDSALYFCASSAEGRGHGELFFGEGSRLTVL.

The chain employs TRBV18 and TRBJ1-4; tentative D call: TRBD1 (6 bases). V was pared by 1 base and J by 5 bases, with 8 bases between. This CDR3 has 14 residues. Per the germline V gene, CDR1 is KGHSH and CDR2 is LQKENI. This CDR3 is CASSPHRDNEKLFF. In nucleotides, the CDR3 is TGTGCCAGCTCACCACACAGGGACAATGAAAAACTGTTTTTT.

V usage is TRBV4-1 and J usage is TRBJ2-3; D not certain. Per the germline V gene, CDR1 is MGHRA and CDR2 is YSYEKL. This CDR3 comprises 14 residues. Trimming pared 1 base from V and 4 bases from J, leaving 9 bases between. CDR3 nucleotide sequence: TGCGCCAGCAGCCAAGGAGTGAATGCAGATACGCAGTATTTT. It is translated as CASSQGVNADTQYF.

The rearrangement uses TRBV19 and TRBJ2-7; D is perhaps TRBD2 (6 bases). Germline lookup yields CDR1 LNHDA and CDR2 SQIVND (reference sequence). The ends were cut back, 3 bases at V and 3 bases at J, with 9 bases in the middle. This CDR3 contains 13 residues. The CDR3 protein is CASSIGRGYEQYF. CDR3 coding DNA: TGTGCCAGTAGTATCGGGAGAGGCTACGAGCAGTACTTC.

This rearrangement joins TRBV21-1 to TRBJ2-6; the table's D call of TRBD2 was not tested on the DNA. TRBV21-1 corresponds to a pseudogene. The CDR3 sequence is 16 residues long. The CDR3 sequence: CASSKVRGAGANVLTF. The CDR3, as DNA: TGTGCCAGCAGCAAAGTTCGGGGGGCTGGGGCCAACGTCCTGACTTTC.

The V call is TRBV30, the J call TRBJ2-5; D unclear. This CDR3 has 14 residues. V was pared by 1 base and J by 2 bases, with 11 bases between. The germline CDR1 and CDR2 sequences are GTSNPN and SVGIG (reference sequence). As DNA, the CDR3 is TGTGCCTGGAGTGGTTTAGCTTATCAAGAGACCCAGTACTTC. Amino acid sequence: CAWSGLAYQETQYF.

The chain uses TRBV5-5 and TRBJ1-1; no clear D gene. The length of the CDR3 is 13 residues. Germline CDR1 is SGHKS and CDR2 is YYEKEE (reference sequence). Between the trimmed V and J ends, which lost 4 bases and 0 bases, there was a span of 7 bases. For the CDR3, the DNA is TGTGCCAGCAGCCAAGGAGTGAACACTGAAGCTTTCTTT. Its translation: CASSQGVNTEAFF.

The genes are TRBV28 and TRBJ2-7; TRBD1 matches at 8 bases. V was clipped by 6 bases and J by 2 bases; unmatched bases: 0. The CDR3 totals 12 residues. Germline CDR1 is MDHEN and CDR2 is SYDVKM. The CDR3 region is CASRQGAYEQYF. The CDR3 coding sequence is TGTGCCAGCAGACAGGGGGCCTACGAGCAGTACTTC.